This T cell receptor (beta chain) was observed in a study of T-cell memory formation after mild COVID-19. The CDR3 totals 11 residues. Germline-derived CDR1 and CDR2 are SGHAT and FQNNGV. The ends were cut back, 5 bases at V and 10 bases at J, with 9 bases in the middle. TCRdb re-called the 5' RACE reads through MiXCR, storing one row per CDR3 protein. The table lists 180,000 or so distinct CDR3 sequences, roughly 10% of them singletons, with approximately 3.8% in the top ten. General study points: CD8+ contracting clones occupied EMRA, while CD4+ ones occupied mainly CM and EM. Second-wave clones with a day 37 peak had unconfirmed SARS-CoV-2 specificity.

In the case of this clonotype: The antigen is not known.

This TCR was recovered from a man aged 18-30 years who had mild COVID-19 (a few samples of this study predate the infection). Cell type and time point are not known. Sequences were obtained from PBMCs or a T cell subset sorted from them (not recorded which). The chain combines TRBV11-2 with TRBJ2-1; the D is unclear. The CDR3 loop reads CASSRGPEQFF. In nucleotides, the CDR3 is TGTGCCAGCAGCCGCGGTCCGGAGCAGTTCTTC. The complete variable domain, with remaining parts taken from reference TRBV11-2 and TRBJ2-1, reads EAGVAQSPRYKIIEKRQSVAFWCNPISGHATLYWYQQILGQGPKLLIQFQNNGVVDDSQLPKDRFSAERLKGVDSTLKIQPAKLEDSAVYLCASSRGPEQFFGPGTRLTVL.